One and the same sample provided the 24 T cell receptor beta chains below, sequenced in a study of shared clonotypes between healthy human individuals. Clones were sequenced by immunoSEQ multiplex PCR, and TCRdb holds only the in-frame ones, with some missing. The sample has around 2.5 million clones; roughly 93% are singletons. The sequenced sample consisted of naive CD4+ T cells from PBMCs. Subset specified: CD45RA+ positively selected. The receptors derive from a young man in good health. Some clones in this sample may be carry-over from other donors' samples.

The rearrangement uses TRBV29-1 and TRBJ1-2; D gene unclear. The CDR3 runs to 13 residues. Trimming left V 4 bases short and J 7 bases short, with 16 bases between. Germline V gene lookup returns CDR1 SQVTM and CDR2 ANQGSEA. This CDR3 is CSVGAPWSGGYTF. The CDR3 nucleotides are TGCAGCGTTGGGGCTCCCTGGTCTGGTGGCTACACCTTC.

This clone was detected once. This rearrangement joins TRBV5-5 to TRBJ2-3, with D possibly being TRBD2 (5 bases). Between the trimmed V and J ends, which lost 9 bases and 1 base, there was a span of 12 bases. This CDR3 comprises 13 residues. The germline gives CDR1 SGHKS, CDR2 YYEKEE (reference sequence). The CDR3 loop reads CATDRGGTDTQYF. The CDR3 nucleotides read TGTGCCACCGACCGGGGTGGCACAGATACGCAGTATTTT.

V and J are TRBV5-8 and TRBJ2-7; possibly TRBD1 for D (7 bases). Trimming removed 4 bases from V and 3 bases from J, with 14 bases in between. This CDR3 comprises 14 residues. Germline V gene sequence: CDR1 SGHTS, CDR2 YDEGEE. CDR3 in amino acids: CASSPRQGGYEQYF. CDR3 sequence (DNA): TGTGCCAGCAGCCCCCGGCAGGGGGGCTACGAGCAGTACTTC.

A single count supports this clone. The sample has other DNA sequences that encode this CDR3 too. The chain recombines TRBV30 with TRBJ2-7; no definite D call. Germline V lookup: CDR1 GTSNPN, CDR2 SVGIG (reference sequence). The CDR3 is 12 residues long. Trimming took off 0 bases at V and 0 bases at J, with 3 bases between the two ends. In DNA, the CDR3 is TGTGCCTGGAGTGTACTCTCCTACGAGCAGTACTTC. Protein sequence: CAWSVLSYEQYF.

This clone was seen only once. This rearrangement joins TRBV7-2 to TRBJ2-5; 9 bases are a match to TRBD1. The ends lost 5 bases at V and 5 bases at J; junction bases unmatched: 6. The CDR3 has 14 amino acids. From germline, CDR1 is SGHTA and CDR2 FQGNSA. CDR3 in DNA: TGTGCCAGCAGCCCCCTGGGACAGGGTGAGACCCAGTACTTC. This encodes CASSPLGQGETQYF.

The chain carries TRBV4-3 and TRBJ1-6, with TRBD1 matching 9 bases. Looked up from germline, CDR1 is LGHNA and CDR2 is YSLEER. After removal of 3 bases from V and 4 bases from J, the junction contained 13 bases not matched to a gene. The length of the CDR3 is 19 residues. CDR3 sequence (DNA): TGCGCCAGCAGCCAGTCACCGGGACAGGGTCGGGGATATAATTCACCCCTCCACTTT. Translation: CASSQSPGQGRGYNSPLHF.

The V call is TRBV6-5, the J call TRBJ2-7, with TRBD1 matching 7 bases. V dropped 5 bases and J dropped 1; count of bases not matched to a gene: 2. The germline V gene has CDR1 MNHEY and CDR2 SVGAGI. CDR3 size: 13 residues. The CDR3 loop is CASSGTVSYEQYF. CDR3 nucleotide sequence: TGTGCCAGCAGTGGGACAGTGTCCTACGAGCAGTACTTC.

In its sample, this clone was seen a few times. The rearrangement joins TRBV29-1 to TRBJ1-1; D call uncertain. The CDR3 has 10 residues. Germline V gene data show CDR1 as SQVTM and CDR2 as ANQGSEA. The ends were cut back, 3 bases at V and 8 bases at J, with 7 bases in the middle. The CDR3 reads CSVEEPEAFF. CDR3 in DNA: TGCAGCGTTGAGGAACCGGAAGCTTTCTTT. Full variable domain (outside the CDR3, taken from reference TRBV29-1 and TRBJ1-1): SAVISQKPSRDICQRGTSLTIQCQVDSQVTMMFWYRQQPGQSLTLIATANQGSEATYESGFVIDKFPISRPNLTFSTLTVSNMSPEDSSIYLCSVEEPEAFFGQGTRLTVV.

This chain connects TRBV7-9 to TRBJ2-7; D remains ambiguous. The germline CDR1 and CDR2 sequences are SEHNR and FQNEAQ (reference sequence). V was shortened by 2 bases and J by 3 bases, with 11 bases between the two germline ends. This CDR3 has 14 residues. CDR3 DNA sequence: TGTGCCAGCAGCTTAACTGGTTGGAGCTACGAGCAGTACTTC. Encoded protein: CASSLTGWSYEQYF.

The rearrangement joins TRBV5-1 to TRBJ2-3, with 8 nucleotides matching TRBD2. Germline V lookup: CDR1 SGHRS, CDR2 YFSETQ. The length of the CDR3 is 16 residues. Unmatched junction bases numbered 3, after V lost 0 bases and J lost 0 bases. This CDR3 is CASSLASGPSTDTQYF. DNA for the CDR3: TGCGCCAGCAGCTTGGCTAGCGGGCCTAGCACAGATACGCAGTATTTT.

This chain joins TRBV11-2 and TRBJ2-5, with D perhaps TRBD1 (5 bases). With 1 base removed from V and 5 bases from J, the gap between germline ends came to 20 bases. Germline values: CDR1 SGHAT, CDR2 FQNNGV. This CDR3 comprises 17 residues. This CDR3 reads CASSLGVGGRVRETQYF. For the CDR3, the DNA is TGTGCCAGCAGCTTAGGAGTGGGTGGCAGGGTGAGGGAGACCCAGTACTTC.

This chain uses TRBV18 with TRBJ2-5; tentatively, D is TRBD1 (6 bases). Germline lookup yields CDR1 KGHSH and CDR2 LQKENI. The CDR3 is 14 residues long. The ends were cut back, 3 bases at V and 0 bases at J, with 8 bases in the middle. This CDR3 is CASSPRQDQETQYF. The CDR3 DNA reads TGTGCCAGCTCACCCCGACAGGACCAAGAGACCCAGTACTTC.

V and J are TRBV5-1 and TRBJ2-7; 11 positions match TRBD1. V shed 5 bases and J 7 bases; nucleotides not matched to a gene: 14. The CDR3 extends over 16 amino acids. CDR1 and CDR2 (germline): SGHRS, YFSETQ. CDR3 loop: CASSPTSGTGGREQYF. CDR3 in DNA: TGCGCCAGCAGTCCTACCTCCGGGACAGGGGGTAGAGAGCAGTACTTC. The variable domain in full, with the rest retrieved from reference TRBV5-1 and TRBJ2-7, is KAGVTQTPRYLIKTRGQQVTLSCSPISGHRSVSWYQQTPGQGLQFLFEYFSETQRNKGNFPGRFSGRQFSNSRSEMNVSTLELGDSALYLCASSPTSGTGGREQYFGPGTRLTVT.

V is TRBV7-9 and J is TRBJ2-5, with D unclear. With the DNA end fitting TRBJ2-7 better, the J assignment may be wrong. This CDR3 region has 11 residues. Germline CDR1 reads SEHNR; CDR2 reads FQNEAQ (reference sequence). The DNA of the CDR3 is TGTGCCAGCACAACGGTCGACGAGCAGTACTTC. The encoded protein is CASTTVDEQYF.

J is TRBJ1-1 and V is TRBV7-2, with a weak D call TRBD1 (6 bases). The CDR3 length is 15 residues. Trimming took 4 bases from V and 0 from J, leaving 12 bases between them. Germline assignment: CDR1 SGHTA and CDR2 FQGNSA. CDR3 sequence (DNA): TGTGCCAGCAGCTCGATGGGGGGCATGAACACTGAAGCTTTCTTT. Its protein product is CASSSMGGMNTEAFF.

This clone was detected only a few times. This chain links TRBV10-3 with TRBJ1-2, with a weak D call TRBD1 (5 bases). This CDR3 spans 13 amino acids. V was trimmed by 8 bases and J by 4 bases, leaving 14 bases between them. In germline, CDR1 is ENHRY, CDR2 SYGVKD. The CDR3 DNA sequence: TGTGCCATCTCTGGGGGGACGCCCTATGGCTACACCTTC. This encodes CAISGGTPYGYTF.

This clone was observed a handful of times. This sequence joins TRBV6-5 and TRBJ2-4; 9 bases fit TRBD1. There are 15 residues in the CDR3. The trim removed 6 bases at V and 3 bases at J, leaving 6 bases unmatched. Germline values: CDR1 MNHEY, CDR2 SVGAGI. The CDR3 sequence: CASSGQGKGKNIQYF. CDR3 sequence (DNA): TGTGCCAGCAGCGGACAGGGGAAGGGCAAAAACATTCAGTACTTC.

J is TRBJ1-3 and V is TRBV5-4, with D hard to call. Trimming took off 0 bases at V and 2 bases at J, with 12 bases between the two ends. CDR1 is SGHNT and CDR2 is YYREEE in the germline V gene (reference sequence). The CDR3 loop spans 16 amino acids. The DNA of the CDR3 is TGTGCCAGCAGCTTGGGGCGGGGAGGCCCTGGAAACACCATATATTTT. As protein: CASSLGRGGPGNTIYF.

The chain has TRBV11-2 and TRBJ2-1; the D is unclear. V lost 1 base and J lost 13, with 14 bases in between. This CDR3 is 13 amino acids long. Germline V gene sequence: CDR1 SGHAT, CDR2 FQNNGV. CDR3 DNA sequence: TGTGCCAGCAGCTTAGGCCAGGCATTTACTCAGTTCTTC. This sequence encodes CASSLGQAFTQFF.

The chain joins TRBV6-5 to TRBJ2-5; no reliable D call. In germline, CDR1 is MNHEY, CDR2 SVGAGI. V lost 7 bases to trimming and J lost 1 base, with 13 bases between them. The CDR3 is 14 residues long. DNA of the CDR3: TGTGCCAGCACCCCACTCGGCGGCCAAGAGACCCAGTACTTC. Amino acid sequence: CASTPLGGQETQYF.

The chain links TRBV11-3 to TRBJ1-1; no firm D call. The CDR3 is made up of 13 amino acids. V gave up 3 bases and J gave up 3 bases, with 8 bases separating them. CDR1 and CDR2 (germline): SGHNT, YENEEA. CDR3 coding DNA: TGTGCCAGCAGCTTCGGACGGTACACTGAAGCTTTCTTT. This encodes CASSFGRYTEAFF.

The chain recombines TRBV7-9 with TRBJ2-3; D is perhaps TRBD1 (6 bases). Trimming stripped 1 base from V and 0 bases from J, with 11 bases between. Germline-derived CDR1 and CDR2 are SEHNR and FQNEAQ (reference sequence). The CDR3 spans 16 residues. In DNA, the CDR3 is TGTGCCAGCAGCTTAGAGGCAGGGGCGAGCACAGATACGCAGTATTTT. It encodes CASSLEAGASTDTQYF.

This chain joins TRBV6-4 and TRBJ2-5; 10 bases match TRBD2. The length of the CDR3 is 19 residues. J gave up 1 base and V 2 bases, and 13 bases lay outside the gene matches. Germline V gene sequence: CDR1 MRHNA, CDR2 SNTAGT. Written as DNA, the CDR3 is TGTGCCAGCAGTGACCAACAAAAAGCCGGGACTAGCGCCCAAGAGACCCAGTACTTC. Translation gives CASSDQQKAGTSAQETQYF.

The chain employs TRBV28 and TRBJ1-5, with D perhaps matching TRBD1 (5 bases). Germline V gene data show CDR1 as MDHEN and CDR2 as SYDVKM. This CDR3 is 16 amino acids long. Trimming shortened V by 2 bases and J by 3 bases, and 14 bases separated the two germline ends. This CDR3 reads CASSLDGQGYNQPQHF. The CDR3, as DNA: TGTGCCAGCAGTTTAGATGGTCAGGGTTACAATCAGCCCCAGCATTTT.